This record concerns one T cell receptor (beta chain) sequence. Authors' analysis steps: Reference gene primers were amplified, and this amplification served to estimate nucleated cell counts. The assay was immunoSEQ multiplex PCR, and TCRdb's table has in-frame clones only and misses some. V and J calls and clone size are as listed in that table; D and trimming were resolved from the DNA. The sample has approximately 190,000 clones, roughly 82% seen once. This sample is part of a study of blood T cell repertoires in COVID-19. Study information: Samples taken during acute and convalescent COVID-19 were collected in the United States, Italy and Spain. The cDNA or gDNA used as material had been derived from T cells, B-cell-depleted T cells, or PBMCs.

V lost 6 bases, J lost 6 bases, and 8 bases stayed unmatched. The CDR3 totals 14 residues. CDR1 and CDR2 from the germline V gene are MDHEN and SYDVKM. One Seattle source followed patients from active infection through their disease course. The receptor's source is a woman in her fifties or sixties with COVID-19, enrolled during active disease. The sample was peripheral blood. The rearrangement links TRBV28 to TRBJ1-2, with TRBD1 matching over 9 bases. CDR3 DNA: TGTGCCAGCAGGCGACCCGGGACAGGGAATGGCTACACCTTC. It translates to CASRRPGTGNGYTF.